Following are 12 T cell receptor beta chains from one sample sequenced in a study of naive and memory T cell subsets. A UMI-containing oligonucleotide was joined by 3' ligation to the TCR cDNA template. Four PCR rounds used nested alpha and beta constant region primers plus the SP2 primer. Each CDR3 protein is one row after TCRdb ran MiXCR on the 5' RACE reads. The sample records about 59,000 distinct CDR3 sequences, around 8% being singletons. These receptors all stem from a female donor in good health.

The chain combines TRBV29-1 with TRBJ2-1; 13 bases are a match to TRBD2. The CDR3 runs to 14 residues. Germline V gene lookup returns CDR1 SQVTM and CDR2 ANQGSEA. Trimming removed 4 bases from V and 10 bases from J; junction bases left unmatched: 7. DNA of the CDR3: TGCAGCGTTGCCGGGACTAGCGGGGTAGAAGAGCAGTTCTTC. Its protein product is CSVAGTSGVEEQFF.

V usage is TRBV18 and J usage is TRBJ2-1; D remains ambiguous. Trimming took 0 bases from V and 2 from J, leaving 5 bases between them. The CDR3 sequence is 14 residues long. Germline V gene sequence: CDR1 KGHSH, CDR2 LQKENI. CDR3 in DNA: TGTGCCAGCTCACCACCGGGTGCCTACAATGAGCAGTTCTTC. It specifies CASSPPGAYNEQFF. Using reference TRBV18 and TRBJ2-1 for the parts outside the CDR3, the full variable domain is NAGVMQNPRHLVRRRGQEARLRCSPMKGHSHVYWYRQLPEEGLKFMVYLQKENIIDESGMPKERFSAEFPKEGPSILRIQQVVRGDSAAYFCASSPPGAYNEQFFGPGTRLTVL.

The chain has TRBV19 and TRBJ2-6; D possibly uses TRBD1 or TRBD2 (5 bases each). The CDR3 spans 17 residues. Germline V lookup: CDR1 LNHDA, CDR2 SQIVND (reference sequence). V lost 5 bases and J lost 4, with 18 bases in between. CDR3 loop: CASSLGTRGPGANVLTF. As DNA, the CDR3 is TGTGCCAGTAGTCTTGGAACCCGGGGACCCGGGGCCAACGTCCTGACTTTC.

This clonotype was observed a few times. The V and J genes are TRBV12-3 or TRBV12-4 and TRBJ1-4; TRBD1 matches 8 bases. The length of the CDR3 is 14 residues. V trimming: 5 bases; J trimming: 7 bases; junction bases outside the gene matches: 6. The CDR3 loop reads CASSQTGVGEKLFF. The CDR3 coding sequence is TGTGCCAGCAGTCAGACAGGGGTGGGTGAAAAACTGTTTTTT.

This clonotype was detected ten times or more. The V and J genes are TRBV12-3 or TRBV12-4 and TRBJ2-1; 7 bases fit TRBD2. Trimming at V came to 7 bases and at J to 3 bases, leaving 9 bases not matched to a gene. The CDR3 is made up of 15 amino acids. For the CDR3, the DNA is TGTGCCAGCACCCCCGAGAGCGGGGACTACAATGAGCAGTTCTTC. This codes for CASTPESGDYNEQFF.

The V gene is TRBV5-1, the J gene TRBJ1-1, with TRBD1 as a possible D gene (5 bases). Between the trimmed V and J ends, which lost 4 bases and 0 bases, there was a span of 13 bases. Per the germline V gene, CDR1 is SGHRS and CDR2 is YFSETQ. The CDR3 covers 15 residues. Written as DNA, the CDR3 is TGCGCCAGCAGCGGGGGGGACGGATTGAACACTGAAGCTTTCTTT. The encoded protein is CASSGGDGLNTEAFF.

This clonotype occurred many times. The CDR3 here is CSARDLAGDTGELFF. The CDR3 DNA follows: TGCAGTGCTAGAGATCTAGCGGGGGACACCGGGGAGCTGTTTTTT. This chain joins TRBV20-1 and TRBJ2-2; TRBD2 matches at 10 bases. The CDR3 is made up of 15 amino acids. From germline, CDR1 is DFQATT and CDR2 SNEGSKA (reference sequence). V trimming: 0 bases; J trimming: 3 bases; junction bases outside the gene matches: 1.

The CDR3 is CASSPIAAGRINSPLHF. The CDR3, as DNA: TGTGCCAGCAGCCCTATAGCCGCAGGGCGGATTAATTCACCCCTCCACTTT. J is TRBJ1-6 and V is TRBV12-3 or TRBV12-4; perhaps TRBD1 as D (5 bases). V lost 6 bases, J lost 6 bases, and 21 bases lay in between. The CDR3 extends over 17 amino acids.

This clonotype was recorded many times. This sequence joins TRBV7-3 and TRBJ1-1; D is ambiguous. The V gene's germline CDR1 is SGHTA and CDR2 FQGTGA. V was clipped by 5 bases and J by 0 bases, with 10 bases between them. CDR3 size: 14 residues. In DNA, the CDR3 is TGTGCCAGCAGCCCTGGACCCTTGAACACTGAAGCTTTCTTT. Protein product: CASSPGPLNTEAFF.

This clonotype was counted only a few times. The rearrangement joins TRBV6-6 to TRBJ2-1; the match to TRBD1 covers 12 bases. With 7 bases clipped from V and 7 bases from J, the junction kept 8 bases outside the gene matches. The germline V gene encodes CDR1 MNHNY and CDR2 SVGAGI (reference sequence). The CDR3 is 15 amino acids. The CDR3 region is CASKPGQGARNEQFF. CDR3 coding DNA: TGTGCCAGCAAACCGGGACAGGGGGCTCGGAATGAGCAGTTCTTC.

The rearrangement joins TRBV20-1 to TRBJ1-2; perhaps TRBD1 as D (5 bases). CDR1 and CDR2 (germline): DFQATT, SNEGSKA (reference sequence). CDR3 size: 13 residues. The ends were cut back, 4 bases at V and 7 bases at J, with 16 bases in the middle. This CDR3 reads CSATYSPTGGYTF. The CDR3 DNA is TGCAGTGCTACCTACTCCCCCACAGGTGGCTACACCTTC.

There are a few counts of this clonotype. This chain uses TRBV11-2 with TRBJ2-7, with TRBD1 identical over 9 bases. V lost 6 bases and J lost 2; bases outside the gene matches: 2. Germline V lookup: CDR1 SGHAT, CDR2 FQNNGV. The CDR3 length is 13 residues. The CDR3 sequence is CASRGTGTYEQYF. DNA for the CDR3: TGTGCCAGCAGAGGGACAGGGACCTACGAGCAGTACTTC.